One sample yielded the 20 T cell receptor beta chains listed below, sequenced in a study of T-cell reconstitution after alpha-beta-depleted transplantation in children. Unique molecular identifiers were incorporated during preparation of the TCRbeta library. MiXCR, applied by TCRdb to the PCR reads, yields one record per CDR3 protein. The sample has hundreds of thousands of distinct CDR3 sequences, around 8% seen once. The material was PBMCs, mostly from graft donor cells, obtained 180 days after TCRalphabeta/CD19-depleted stem cell transplant. Receptors originate from a male patient under 18 who had a stem cell transplant for acute lymphoblastic leukemia, so the T cells may come from the graft donor.

This clonotype occurred many times. This chain links TRBV5-6 with TRBJ2-1; 7 bases are a match to TRBD2. The CDR3 runs to 16 residues. V lost 0 bases to trimming and J lost 4 bases; unmatched junction nucleotides: 7. CDR1 and CDR2 from the germline V gene are SGHDT and YYEEEE. The CDR3 here is CASSLGTSPSYNEQFF. The CDR3, as DNA: TGTGCCAGCAGCTTGGGGACTAGTCCCAGTTACAATGAGCAGTTCTTC. The full variable domain, with the rest looked up from reference TRBV5-6 and TRBJ2-1, is DAGVTQSPTHLIKTRGQQVTLRCSPKSGHDTVSWYQQALGQGPQFIFQYYEEEERQRGNFPDRFSGHQFPNYSSELNVNALLLGDSALYLCASSLGTSPSYNEQFFGPGTRLTVL.

Many counts were recorded for this clonotype. The V gene is TRBV3-1, the J gene TRBJ2-7; D remains ambiguous. The V and J ends lost 2 bases and 6 bases respectively, with 5 bases between them. This CDR3 contains 11 residues. The germline V gene encodes CDR1 LGHDT and CDR2 YNNKEL (reference sequence). The CDR3 DNA sequence: TGTGCCAGCAGCCAAACGAGCGAGCAGTACTTC. Translation: CASSQTSEQYF.

At least ten counts were recorded for this clonotype. The CDR3 nucleotides read TGTGCCAGCAGTGCCCCAGGGGCAAAGGGCTACACCTTC. Protein: CASSAPGAKGYTF. The V call is TRBV27, the J call TRBJ1-2; a weak D match, TRBD1 (6 bases). V was trimmed by 5 bases and J by 8 bases, leaving 15 bases between them. Germline V CDR1 and CDR2: MNHEY, SMNVEV (reference sequence). CDR3 length: 13 amino acids.

This clonotype was recorded many times. The chain links TRBV27 to TRBJ2-3, with 10 bases that match TRBD2. CDR1 and CDR2 (germline): MNHEY, SMNVEV (reference sequence). V dropped 5 bases and J dropped 1; count of bases not matched to a gene: 6. This CDR3 is 16 amino acids long. The CDR3 nucleotides are TGTGCCAGCAGTCTTCGTCTAGCGGGGGGCACAGATACGCAGTATTTT. Amino acids: CASSLRLAGGTDTQYF.

This clonotype came up many times. This chain connects TRBV3-1 to TRBJ1-6; D is uncertain. CDR1 and CDR2 (germline): LGHDT, YNNKEL (reference sequence). The CDR3 totals 12 residues. The V gene lost 4 bases and the J gene lost 7 bases, with 5 bases spanning the gap. Written as DNA, the CDR3 is TGTGCCAGCAGCCGGAAAAATTCACCCCTCCACTTT. Translation: CASSRKNSPLHF.

The chain uses TRBV28 and TRBJ1-5; no reliable D call. The CDR3 extends over 10 amino acids. Between the trimmed V and J ends, which lost 7 bases and 7 bases, there was a span of 5 bases. The germline CDR1 and CDR2 sequences are MDHEN and SYDVKM. The CDR3 nucleotides read TGTGCCAGCAATGGACAGCCCCAGCATTTT. Amino acids: CASNGQPQHF.

The CDR3 here is CASSALAGGHYNEQFF. CDR3 DNA sequence: TGTGCCAGCAGCGCACTAGCGGGGGGTCACTACAATGAGCAGTTCTTC. The chain uses TRBV7-2 and TRBJ2-1; 12 nucleotides agree with TRBD2. Germline V gene sequence: CDR1 SGHTA, CDR2 FQGNSA. Unmatched junction bases numbered 5, after V lost 5 bases and J lost 3 bases. The CDR3 loop spans 16 amino acids.

This clonotype was detected many times. The CDR3 DNA reads TGTGCCAGCAGCTTAAGGCCCGACTCGACAGATACGCAGTATTTT. This encodes CASSLRPDSTDTQYF. The chain employs TRBV7-3 and TRBJ2-3; D unresolved. The V end was cut by 1 base, the J end by 3 bases, with 11 bases between. Germline V lookup: CDR1 SGHTA, CDR2 FQGTGA. The CDR3 consists of 15 residues. Supplemented by reference TRBV7-3 and TRBJ2-3, the full variable domain reads GAGVSQTPSNKVTEKGKYVELRCDPISGHTALYWYRQSLGQGPEFLIYFQGTGAADDSGLPNDRFFAVRPEGSVSTLKIQRTERGDSAVYLCASSLRPDSTDTQYFGPGTRLTVL.

In this sample, this clonotype turned up many times. V is TRBV11-2 and J is TRBJ1-1; 10 bases match TRBD1. From germline, CDR1 is SGHAT and CDR2 FQNNGV. Trimming at V came to 5 bases and at J to 3 bases, leaving 3 bases not matched to a gene. The CDR3 sequence is 14 residues long. The CDR3 protein is CASSQTGGDTEAFF. The CDR3 bases are TGTGCCAGCAGCCAGACAGGGGGCGACACTGAAGCTTTCTTT.

Many counts were recorded for this clonotype. The V and J genes are TRBV15 and TRBJ1-2, with D possibly being TRBD1 (5 bases). The CDR3 sequence is 17 residues long. Trimming pared 0 bases from V and 0 bases from J, leaving 14 bases between. Per the germline V gene, CDR1 is LNHNV and CDR2 is YYDKDF (reference sequence). The CDR3 region has the DNA TGTGCCACCAGCAGAGAGGAGTCGACAGTTCCTAACTATGGCTACACCTTC. Amino acid sequence: CATSREESTVPNYGYTF.

This clonotype was detected ten times or more. The CDR3 DNA sequence: TGTGCCAGCAGCCCCCTGACAGGCGGCACTGAAGCTTTCTTT. Protein sequence: CASSPLTGGTEAFF. This rearrangement joins TRBV7-9 to TRBJ1-1; possible D gene TRBD1, 6 bases. In germline, CDR1 is SEHNR, CDR2 FQNEAQ (reference sequence). The CDR3 contains 14 residues. V shed 5 bases and J shed 4 bases, with 14 bases lying between them.

In its sample, this clonotype was seen many times. The chain carries TRBV5-1 and TRBJ2-5; 8 bases map to TRBD2. In germline, CDR1 is SGHRS, CDR2 YFSETQ. The length of the CDR3 is 14 residues. V gave up 4 bases and J gave up 1 base; unmatched junction bases: 3. As DNA, the CDR3 is TGCGCCAGCAGCGTGACTAGCGTCCAAGAGACCCAGTACTTC. Translating it yields CASSVTSVQETQYF.

In this sample, this clonotype is medium-sized (0.01 to 0.1%). The chain links TRBV20-1 to TRBJ2-5; no clear D gene. The germline V gene has CDR1 DFQATT and CDR2 SNEGSKA (reference sequence). This CDR3 comprises 14 residues. V lost 3 bases and J 2 bases, leaving 13 bases between the germline ends. The CDR3 bases are TGCAGTGCTAGCCCCGGGTTTGCTCAAGAGACCCAGTACTTC. As protein: CSASPGFAQETQYF.

The chain joins TRBV11-1 to TRBJ2-1, with 10 bases fitting TRBD1. The trim removed 5 bases at V and 7 bases at J, leaving 20 bases unmatched. Germline V CDR1 and CDR2: SGHAT, FQDESV (reference sequence). The CDR3 spans 19 residues. The CDR3 protein is CASSQGSYRGGQGRNEQFF. In nucleotides, the CDR3 is TGTGCCAGCAGCCAGGGGAGTTATCGTGGGGGACAGGGGAGGAATGAGCAGTTCTTC.

This clonotype was counted at least ten times. The chain employs TRBV20-1 and TRBJ2-3, with a possible D match to TRBD1 (6 bases). Per the germline V gene, CDR1 is DFQATT and CDR2 is SNEGSKA (reference sequence). The length of the CDR3 is 15 residues. V was shortened by 0 bases and J by 4 bases, with 14 bases between the two germline ends. CDR3 region: CSARDGEGVADTQYF. In DNA form, the CDR3 reads TGCAGTGCTAGAGATGGAGAGGGGGTGGCAGATACGCAGTATTTT.

This clonotype was counted at least ten times. V and J are TRBV29-1 and TRBJ2-1, with TRBD2 identical over 10 bases. This CDR3 contains 15 residues. Trimming took 7 bases from V and 10 from J; bases not matched to a gene: 16. Germline-derived CDR1 and CDR2 are SQVTM and ANQGSEA. The CDR3 region has the DNA TGCAGCGCCCCAGGAGGCGCTAGCGGGAGAGGGGAGCAGTTCTTC. This gives the protein CSAPGGASGRGEQFF.

This clonotype was counted at least ten times. The V gene is TRBV9, the J gene TRBJ2-2; TRBD1 aligns across 9 bases. The ends lost 2 bases at V and 3 bases at J; junction bases unmatched: 5. This CDR3 has 16 residues. Germline V gives CDR1 SGDLS, CDR2 YYNGEE. The CDR3 reads CASSVEGQGYTGELFF. The CDR3 DNA follows: TGTGCCAGCAGCGTCGAAGGACAGGGGTACACCGGGGAGCTGTTTTTT.

This clonotype was observed many times. CDR3 sequence (DNA): TGCGCCAGCAGCGCCCGACAGGGGTCAAACTATGGCTACACCTTC. Its protein is CASSARQGSNYGYTF. The chain has TRBV5-1 and TRBJ1-2, with TRBD1 matching 8 bases. Germline-derived CDR1 and CDR2 are SGHRS and YFSETQ. The CDR3 extends over 15 amino acids. V lost 4 bases to trimming and J lost 2 bases; unmatched junction nucleotides: 7.

This clonotype has at least ten counts. The chain uses TRBV5-1 and TRBJ2-7; no clear D. Germline CDR1 SGHRS, CDR2 YFSETQ. This CDR3 comprises 11 residues. The V end lost 4 bases, the J end lost 7 bases, and 9 bases lay between the germline ends. In DNA form, the CDR3 reads TGCGCCAGCAGCGGGGATGGTGAGCAGTACTTC. This translates into CASSGDGEQYF.

This clonotype was observed many times. CDR3 residues: CASSIVSGRSGEQFF. The CDR3 nucleotides are TGTGCCAGTAGTATAGTTAGCGGGAGGAGTGGTGAGCAGTTCTTC. The chain employs TRBV19 and TRBJ2-1; 10 bases map to TRBD2. Germline CDR1 is LNHDA and CDR2 is SQIVND (reference sequence). The CDR3 contains 15 residues. Losses at the gene ends were 1 base for V and 9 bases for J; bases not matched to a gene: 6.